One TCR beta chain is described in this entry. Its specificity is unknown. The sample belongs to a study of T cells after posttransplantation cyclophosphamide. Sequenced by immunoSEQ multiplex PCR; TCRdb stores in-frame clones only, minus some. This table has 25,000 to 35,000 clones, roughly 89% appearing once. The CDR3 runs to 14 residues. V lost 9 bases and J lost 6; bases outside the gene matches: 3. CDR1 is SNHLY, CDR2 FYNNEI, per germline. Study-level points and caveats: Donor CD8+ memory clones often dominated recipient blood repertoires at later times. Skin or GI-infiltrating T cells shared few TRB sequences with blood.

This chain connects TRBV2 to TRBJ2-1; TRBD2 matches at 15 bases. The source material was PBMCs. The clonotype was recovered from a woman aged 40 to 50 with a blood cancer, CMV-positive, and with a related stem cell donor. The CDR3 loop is CARGLAGGGNEQFF. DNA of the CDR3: TGTGCCAGGGGACTAGCGGGGGGAGGCAATGAGCAGTTCTTC.